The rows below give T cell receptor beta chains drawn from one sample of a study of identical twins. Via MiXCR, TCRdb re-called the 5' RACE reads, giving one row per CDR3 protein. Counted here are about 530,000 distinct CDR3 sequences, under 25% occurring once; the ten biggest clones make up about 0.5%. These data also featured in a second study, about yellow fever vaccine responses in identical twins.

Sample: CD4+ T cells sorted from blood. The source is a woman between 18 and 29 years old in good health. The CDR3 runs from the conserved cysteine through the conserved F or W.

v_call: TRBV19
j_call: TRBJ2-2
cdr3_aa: CASRGAGAGTGELFF

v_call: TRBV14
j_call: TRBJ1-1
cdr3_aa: CASSQAGTKNTEAFF

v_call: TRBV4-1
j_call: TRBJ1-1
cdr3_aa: CASSLTGRRTEAFF

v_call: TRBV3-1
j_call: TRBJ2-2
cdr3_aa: CASSRHIAGGSGELFF

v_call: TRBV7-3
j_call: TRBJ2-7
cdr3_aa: CASSLRPGHPYEQYF

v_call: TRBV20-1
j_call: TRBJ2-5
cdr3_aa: CSARDGPPSGRSETQYF

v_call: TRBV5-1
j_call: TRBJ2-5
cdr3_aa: CASSSGLAGGSQETQYF

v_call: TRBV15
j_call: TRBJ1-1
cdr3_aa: CATSVAGVQAFF

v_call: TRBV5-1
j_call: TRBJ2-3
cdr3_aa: CASSSHQVSGTSTDTQYF

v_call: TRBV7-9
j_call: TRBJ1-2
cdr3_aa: CASSLAMVGGPYGYTF

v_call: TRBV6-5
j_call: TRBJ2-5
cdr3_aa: CASSYPAPLESRETQYF

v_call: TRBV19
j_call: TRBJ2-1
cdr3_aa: CASSGGRSYNEQFF

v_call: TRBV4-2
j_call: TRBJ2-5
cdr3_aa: CASSQVGGTEETQYF

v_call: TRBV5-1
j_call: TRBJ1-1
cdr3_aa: CASQQGVAANTEAFF

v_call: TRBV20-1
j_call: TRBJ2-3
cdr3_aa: CSARDSGQGTDTQYF

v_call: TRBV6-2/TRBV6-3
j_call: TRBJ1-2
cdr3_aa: CASRQGSYGYTF

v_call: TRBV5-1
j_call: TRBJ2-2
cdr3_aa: CASSSGLAGGLFANTGELFF

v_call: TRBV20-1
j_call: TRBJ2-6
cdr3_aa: CSARVEGNTGANVLTF

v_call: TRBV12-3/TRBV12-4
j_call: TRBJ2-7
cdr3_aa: CASSSHGASNSYEQYF